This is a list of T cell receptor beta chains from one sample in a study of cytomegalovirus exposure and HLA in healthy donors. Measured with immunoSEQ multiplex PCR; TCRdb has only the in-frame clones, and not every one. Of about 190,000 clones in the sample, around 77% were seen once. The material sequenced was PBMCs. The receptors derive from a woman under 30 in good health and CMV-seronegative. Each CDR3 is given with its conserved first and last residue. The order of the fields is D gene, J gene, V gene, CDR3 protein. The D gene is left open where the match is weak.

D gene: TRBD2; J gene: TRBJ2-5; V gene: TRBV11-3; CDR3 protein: CASSSGTSRQETQYF
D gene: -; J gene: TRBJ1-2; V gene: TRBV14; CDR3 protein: CASSQDRSYGYTF
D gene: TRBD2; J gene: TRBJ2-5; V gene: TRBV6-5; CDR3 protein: CASSYASGGGAQYF
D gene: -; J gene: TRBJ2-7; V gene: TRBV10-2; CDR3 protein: CASRGAYEQYF
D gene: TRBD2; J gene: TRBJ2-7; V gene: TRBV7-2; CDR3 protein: CASSWGSGAGRLGEQYF
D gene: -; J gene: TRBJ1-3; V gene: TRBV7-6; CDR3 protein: CASSSGVGGNTIYF
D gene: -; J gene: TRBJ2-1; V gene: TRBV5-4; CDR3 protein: CASSLFGGSSYNEQFF
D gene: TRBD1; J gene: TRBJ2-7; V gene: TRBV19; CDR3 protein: CASSKHDRGLYEQYF
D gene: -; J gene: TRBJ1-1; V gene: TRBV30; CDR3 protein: CAWIPGEGGNTEAFF
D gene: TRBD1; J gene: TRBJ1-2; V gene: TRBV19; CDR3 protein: CAGYRGPSGYTF
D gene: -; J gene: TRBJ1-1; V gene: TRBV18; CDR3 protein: CASSFQSNTEAFF
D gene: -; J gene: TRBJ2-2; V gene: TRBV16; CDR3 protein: CASSQSRFNGELFF
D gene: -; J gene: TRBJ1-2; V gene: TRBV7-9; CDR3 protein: CASSIGHVPDYGYTF
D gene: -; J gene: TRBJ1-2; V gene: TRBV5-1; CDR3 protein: CASSLSTRQEGYTF
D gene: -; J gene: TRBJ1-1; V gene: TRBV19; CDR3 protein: CASSTTVETEAFF
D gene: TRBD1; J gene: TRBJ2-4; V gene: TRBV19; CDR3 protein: CASSIGTGKNIQYF
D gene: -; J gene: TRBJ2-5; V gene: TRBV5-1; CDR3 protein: CASSSGAGQFQETQYF
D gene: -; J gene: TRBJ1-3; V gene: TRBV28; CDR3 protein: CASSPDSWNTIYF
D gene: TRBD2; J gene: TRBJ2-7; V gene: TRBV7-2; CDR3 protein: CASSLAVRLAGGPGEQYF
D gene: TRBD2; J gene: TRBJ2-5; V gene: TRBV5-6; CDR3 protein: CASSLSGGGNQETQYF
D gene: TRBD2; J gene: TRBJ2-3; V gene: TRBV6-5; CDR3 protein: CASSYGAGTSTDTQYF
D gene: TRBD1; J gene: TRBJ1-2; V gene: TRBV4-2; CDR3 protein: CASSQGTGGTNYGYTF
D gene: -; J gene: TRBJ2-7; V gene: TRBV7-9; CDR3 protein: CASSFEEDYEQYF
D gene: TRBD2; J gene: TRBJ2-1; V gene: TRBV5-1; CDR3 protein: CASSLQARTSAYNEQFF
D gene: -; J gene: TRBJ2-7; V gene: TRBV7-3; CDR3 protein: CASSFRIGDEQYF
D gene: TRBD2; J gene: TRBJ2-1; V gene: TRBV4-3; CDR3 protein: CASSQVTSVGEQFF
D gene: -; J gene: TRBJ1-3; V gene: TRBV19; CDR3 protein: CASSSGLRSGNTIYF
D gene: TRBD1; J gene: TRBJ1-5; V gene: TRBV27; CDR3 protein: CASSSGTGRNQPQHF
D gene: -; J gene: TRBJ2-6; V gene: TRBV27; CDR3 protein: CASSLWSSGANVLTF